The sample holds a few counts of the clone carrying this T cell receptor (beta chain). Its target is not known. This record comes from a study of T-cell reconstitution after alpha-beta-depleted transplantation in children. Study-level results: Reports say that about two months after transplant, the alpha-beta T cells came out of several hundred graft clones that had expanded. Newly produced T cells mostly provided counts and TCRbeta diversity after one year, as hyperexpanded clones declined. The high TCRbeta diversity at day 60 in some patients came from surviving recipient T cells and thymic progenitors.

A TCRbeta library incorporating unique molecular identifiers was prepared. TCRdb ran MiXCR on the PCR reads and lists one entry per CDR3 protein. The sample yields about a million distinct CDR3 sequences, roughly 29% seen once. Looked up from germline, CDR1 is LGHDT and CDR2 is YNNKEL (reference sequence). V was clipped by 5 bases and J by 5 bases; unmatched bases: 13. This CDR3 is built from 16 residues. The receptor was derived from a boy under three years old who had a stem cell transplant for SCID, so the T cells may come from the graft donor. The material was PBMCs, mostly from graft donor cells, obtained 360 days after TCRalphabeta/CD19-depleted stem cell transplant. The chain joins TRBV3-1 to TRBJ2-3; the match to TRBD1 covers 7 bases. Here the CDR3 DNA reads TGTGCCAGCAGCGACAGGGAGAATCAAATGGGAGATACGCAGTATTTT. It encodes CASSDRENQMGDTQYF.